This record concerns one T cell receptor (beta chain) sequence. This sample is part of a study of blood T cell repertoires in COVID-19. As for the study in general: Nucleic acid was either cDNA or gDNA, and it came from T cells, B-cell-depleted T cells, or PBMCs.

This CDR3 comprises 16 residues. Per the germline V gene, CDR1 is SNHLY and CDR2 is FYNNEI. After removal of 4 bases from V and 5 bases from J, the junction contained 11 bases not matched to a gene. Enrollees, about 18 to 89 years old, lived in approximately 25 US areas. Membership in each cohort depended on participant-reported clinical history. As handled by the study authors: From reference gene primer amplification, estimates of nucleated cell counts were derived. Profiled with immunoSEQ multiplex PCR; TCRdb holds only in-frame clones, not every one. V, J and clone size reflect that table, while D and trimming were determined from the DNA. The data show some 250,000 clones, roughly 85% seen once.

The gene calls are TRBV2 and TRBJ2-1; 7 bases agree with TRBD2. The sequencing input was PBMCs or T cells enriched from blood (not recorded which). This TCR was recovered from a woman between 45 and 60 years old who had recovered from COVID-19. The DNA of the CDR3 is TGTGCCAGCAGTGGGCTCTTGCTAGCGGCTAACAATGAGCAGTTCTTC. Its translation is CASSGLLLAANNEQFF.